This T cell receptor beta chain emerged from a study of prognosis after radiotherapy for stage I lung cancer. V lost 6 bases and J lost 3, with 12 bases in between. This CDR3 has 14 amino acids. The germline gives CDR1 ENHRY, CDR2 SYGVKD. Template was genomic DNA; TCR beta CDR3 amplified in two multiplex PCR rounds. Round-one PCR had primers specific to each TRBV and TRBJ gene. TCRdb reprocessed the multiplex PCR reads with MiXCR, giving one entry per CDR3 protein. The data hold 20,000 to 30,000 distinct CDR3 sequences, with around 34% observed a single time. The source of this sequence is a donor over 45 with non-small cell lung cancer. The chain carries TRBV10-3 and TRBJ1-5, with a weak D call TRBD1 (5 bases). The specimen was PBMCs, collected before or after stereotactic body radiation therapy (not recorded which). The CDR3 loop is CAISTWGLNQPQHF. The CDR3 DNA follows: TGTGCCATCAGCACATGGGGCCTCAATCAGCCCCAGCATTTT.